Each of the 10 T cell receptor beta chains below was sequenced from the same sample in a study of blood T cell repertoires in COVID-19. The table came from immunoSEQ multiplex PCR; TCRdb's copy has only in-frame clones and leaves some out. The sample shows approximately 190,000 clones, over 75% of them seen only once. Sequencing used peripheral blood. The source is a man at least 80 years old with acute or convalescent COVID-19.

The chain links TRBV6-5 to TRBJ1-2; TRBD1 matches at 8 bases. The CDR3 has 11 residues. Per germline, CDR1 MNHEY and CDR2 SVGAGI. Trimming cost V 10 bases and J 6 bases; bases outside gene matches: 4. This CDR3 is CATRTGNGYTF. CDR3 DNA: TGTGCCACCAGGACAGGGAATGGCTACACCTTC.

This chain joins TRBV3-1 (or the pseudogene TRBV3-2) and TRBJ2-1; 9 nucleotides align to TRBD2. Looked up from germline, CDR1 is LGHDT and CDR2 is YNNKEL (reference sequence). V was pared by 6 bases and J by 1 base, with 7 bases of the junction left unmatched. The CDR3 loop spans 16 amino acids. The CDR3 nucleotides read TGTGCCAGCAGGAGAACTAGCGGGCTATCCTACAATGAGCAGTTCTTC. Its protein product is CASRRTSGLSYNEQFF.

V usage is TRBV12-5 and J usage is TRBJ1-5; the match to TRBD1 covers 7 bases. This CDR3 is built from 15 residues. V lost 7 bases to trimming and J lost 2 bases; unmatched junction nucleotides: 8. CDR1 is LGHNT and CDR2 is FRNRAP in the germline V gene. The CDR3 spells CASAPEGAGNQPQHF. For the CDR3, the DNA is TGTGCTAGTGCCCCGGAGGGGGCGGGCAATCAGCCCCAGCATTTT. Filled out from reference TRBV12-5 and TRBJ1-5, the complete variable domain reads DARVTQTPRHKVTEMGQEVTMRCQPILGHNTVFWYRQTMMQGLELLAYFRNRAPLDDSGMPKDRFSAEMPDATLATLKIQPSEPRDSAVYFCASAPEGAGNQPQHFGDGTRLSIL.

CDR3 protein: CASSLGGNTEAFF. CDR3 DNA sequence: TGTGCCAGCAGCTTGGGAGGGAACACTGAAGCTTTCTTT. The rearrangement uses TRBV5-5 and TRBJ1-1, with D uncertain. CDR1 and CDR2 (germline): SGHKS, YYEKEE (reference sequence). The CDR3 contains 13 residues. The V end was cut by 0 bases, the J end by 1 base, with 4 bases between.

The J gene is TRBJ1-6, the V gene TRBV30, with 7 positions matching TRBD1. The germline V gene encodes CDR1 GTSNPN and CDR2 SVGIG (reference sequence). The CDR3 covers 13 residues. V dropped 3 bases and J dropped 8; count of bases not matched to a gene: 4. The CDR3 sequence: CAWSSGGHSPLHF. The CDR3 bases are TGTGCCTGGAGCTCAGGGGGTCATTCACCCCTCCACTTT.

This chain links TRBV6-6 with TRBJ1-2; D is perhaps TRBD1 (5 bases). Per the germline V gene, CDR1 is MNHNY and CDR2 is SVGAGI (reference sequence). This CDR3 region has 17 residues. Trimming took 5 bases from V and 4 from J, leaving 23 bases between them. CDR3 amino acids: CASSLLGGGAVVYGYTF. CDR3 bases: TGTGCCAGCAGTCTACTCGGGGGGGGAGCGGTGGTCTATGGCTACACCTTC.

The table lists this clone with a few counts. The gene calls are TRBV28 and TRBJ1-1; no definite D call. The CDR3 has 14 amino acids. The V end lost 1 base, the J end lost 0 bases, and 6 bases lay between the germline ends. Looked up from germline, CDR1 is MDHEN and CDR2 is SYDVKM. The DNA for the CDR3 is TGTGCCAGCAGTTTATCGGGGTTGAACACTGAAGCTTTCTTT. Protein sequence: CASSLSGLNTEAFF.

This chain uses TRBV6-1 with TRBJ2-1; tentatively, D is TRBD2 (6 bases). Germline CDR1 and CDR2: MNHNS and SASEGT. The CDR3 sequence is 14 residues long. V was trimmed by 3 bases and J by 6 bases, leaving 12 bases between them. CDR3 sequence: CASSDPGLSNEQFF. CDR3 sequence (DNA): TGTGCCAGCAGTGACCCGGGACTCTCCAATGAGCAGTTCTTC.

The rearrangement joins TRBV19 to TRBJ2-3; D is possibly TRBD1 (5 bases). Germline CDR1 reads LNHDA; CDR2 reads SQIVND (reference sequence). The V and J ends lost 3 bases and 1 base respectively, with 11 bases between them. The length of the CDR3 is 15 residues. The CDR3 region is CASSIWEGGTDTQYF. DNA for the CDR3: TGTGCCAGTAGTATCTGGGAAGGGGGCACAGATACGCAGTATTTT.

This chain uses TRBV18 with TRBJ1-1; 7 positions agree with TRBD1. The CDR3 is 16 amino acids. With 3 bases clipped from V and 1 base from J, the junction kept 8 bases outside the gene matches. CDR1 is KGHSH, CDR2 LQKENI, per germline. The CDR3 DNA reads TGTGCCAGCTCACCGGGCCGGGACAGACGGAACACTGAAGCTTTCTTT. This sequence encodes CASSPGRDRRNTEAFF.